The 25 T cell receptor beta chains given below trace back to one sample, sequenced in a study of blood T cells in healthy people across ages. Next came a second PCR, run for about 7 to 12 cycles, which used a sample-barcoded 5' primer along with a J-beta primer mix. TCRdb re-derived calls from the 5' RACE reads in MiXCR, one entry per CDR3 protein. Of 780,000 or so distinct CDR3 sequences in the sample, approximately 55% were seen once. The source material was blood. The receptors were gathered from a man older than 75 in good health.

The chain couples TRBV9 to TRBJ2-3; the match to TRBD2 covers 9 bases. This CDR3 region has 20 residues. CDR1 and CDR2 from the germline V gene are SGDLS and YYNGEE. Trimming cost V 4 bases and J 14 bases; bases outside gene matches: 32. The CDR3 coding sequence is TGTGCCAGCAGCCCCAGCGGCGCTAGCGGGAATTCCCTAGAGTACAGATACGCGTATTTT. This codes for CASSPSGASGNSLEYRYAYF.

This chain connects TRBV27 to TRBJ2-5; TRBD1 matches at 8 bases. The V gene end was trimmed by 5 bases and the J gene end by 2 bases; junction bases not matched to a gene: 7. The CDR3 is 15 amino acids. The germline V gene encodes CDR1 MNHEY and CDR2 SMNVEV (reference sequence). The CDR3 DNA follows: TGTGCCAGCAGTCCCGAATGGACAGGGCAAGAGACCCAGTACTTC. Protein sequence: CASSPEWTGQETQYF.

Note on this clonotype: Relative to the germline gene, one junction end is altered; a read error may explain this. V gene TRBV7-2 combines with J gene TRBJ2-7; D is undetermined. Germline CDR1 SGHTA, CDR2 FQGNSA. The CDR3 runs to 15 residues. The CDR3 nucleotides are TGTGCCGGCAGCTTACGACCGGGTTCCCCCTACGAGCAGTACTTC. Its translation: CAGSLRPGSPYEQYF.

The V and J genes are TRBV7-2 and TRBJ1-2; possibly TRBD1 for D (5 bases). V was pared by 5 bases and J by 4 bases, with 17 bases between. There are 15 residues in the CDR3. Per germline, CDR1 SGHTA and CDR2 FQGNSA. This CDR3 is CASSPKLGGTYGYTF. The CDR3 region has the DNA TGTGCCAGCAGCCCGAAATTGGGCGGGACCTATGGCTACACCTTC. Combining the CDR3 with reference TRBV7-2 and TRBJ1-2 gives the whole variable domain GAGVSQSPSNKVTEKGKDVELRCDPISGHTALYWYRQSLGQGLEFLIYFQGNSAPDKSGLPSDRFSAERTGGSVSTLTIQRTQQEDSAVYLCASSPKLGGTYGYTFGSGTRLTVV.

Written as DNA, the CDR3 is TGTGCCATCAGTGGACAGGCTACCTCCACCGGGGAGCTGTTTTTT. Protein product: CAISGQATSTGELFF. The chain employs TRBV10-3 and TRBJ2-2; maybe TRBD1 (6 bases). Germline lookup yields CDR1 ENHRY and CDR2 SYGVKD. The CDR3 runs to 15 residues. V gave up 4 bases and J gave up 4 bases, with 13 bases separating them.

This clonotype was counted at least ten times. V gene TRBV12-3 or TRBV12-4 combines with J gene TRBJ2-7, with no clear D. V was pared by 8 bases and J by 7 bases, with 21 bases between. The CDR3 spans 14 residues. CDR3 sequence: CASCTSNPSREQYF. CDR3 nucleotides: TGTGCCAGCTGTACGAGTAACCCCTCGAGGGAGCAGTACTTC.

The sample holds one count of this clonotype. This rearrangement joins TRBV9 to TRBJ2-2; either TRBD1 or TRBD2 may fit D (6 bases each). V was clipped by 1 base and J by 6 bases, with 7 bases between them. CDR1 SGDLS and CDR2 YYNGEE come from the germline V gene. The CDR3 totals 13 residues. The CDR3 is CASSVRGAGELFF. The CDR3, as DNA: TGTGCCAGCAGCGTAAGGGGGGCCGGGGAGCTGTTTTTT.

The chain couples TRBV4-1 to TRBJ2-1, with D unclear. Trimming pared 5 bases from V and 5 bases from J, leaving 16 bases between. The CDR3 has 15 residues. CDR1 and CDR2 (germline): MGHRA, YSYEKL. The CDR3 DNA follows: TGCGCCAGCAGCTCCCAACCCCTGGGGAACAATGAGCAGTTCTTC. It is translated as CASSSQPLGNNEQFF.

The chain uses TRBV3-1 and TRBJ2-3, with TRBD2 matching 8 bases. Per the germline V gene, CDR1 is LGHDT and CDR2 is YNNKEL (reference sequence). V lost 0 bases, J lost 3 bases, and 11 bases stayed unmatched. The CDR3 is made up of 18 amino acids. CDR3 sequence (DNA): TGTGCCAGCAGCCAAGAGCTGATTAGCGGGAAACTTACAGATACGCAGTATTTT. Its protein is CASSQELISGKLTDTQYF.

This clonotype was counted between two and nine times. The V call is TRBV14, the J call TRBJ2-3, with no clear D. Trimming removed 1 base at V and 14 bases at J, with 16 bases between. Germline V gives CDR1 SGHDN, CDR2 FVKESK. This CDR3 contains 13 residues. The CDR3 reads CASSQVRARYAYF. The CDR3 DNA sequence: TGTGCCAGCAGCCAAGTCCGCGCTAGATACGCGTATTTT.

This clonotype turned up a few times. The rearrangement joins TRBV12-3 or TRBV12-4 to TRBJ2-7, with D perhaps matching TRBD1 or TRBD2 (5 bases each). Trimming left V 6 bases short and J 4 bases short, with 13 bases between. This CDR3 is built from 13 residues. The CDR3 DNA reads as TGTGCCAGCAGCCGAGGGGACGGATACGAGCAGTACTTC. It specifies CASSRGDGYEQYF.

V usage is TRBV11-2 and J usage is TRBJ2-1; 11 bases fit TRBD2. The CDR3 loop spans 14 amino acids. After removal of 5 bases from V and 10 bases from J, the junction contained 7 bases not matched to a gene. The germline V gene has CDR1 SGHAT and CDR2 FQNNGV. CDR3 residues: CASSPVAGGQEQFF. The DNA for the CDR3 is TGTGCCAGCAGCCCGGTAGCGGGAGGGCAAGAGCAGTTCTTC.

The rearrangement links TRBV20-1 to TRBJ1-2; no reliable D call. In germline, CDR1 is DFQATT, CDR2 SNEGSKA (reference sequence). There are 11 residues in the CDR3. The V end was cut by 2 bases, the J end by 6 bases, with 7 bases between. CDR3 DNA: TGCAGTGCTAGATTACAGAATGGCTACACCTTC. It is translated as CSARLQNGYTF.

This clonotype was observed a handful of times. The V and J genes are TRBV20-1 and TRBJ2-7; no definite D call. Trimming left V 8 bases short and J 2 bases short, with 13 bases between. Germline CDR1 DFQATT, CDR2 SNEGSKA (reference sequence). The CDR3 is 12 amino acids. The chain's CDR3 is CSCRPTPYEQYF. CDR3 in DNA: TGCAGTTGCAGACCTACCCCCTACGAGCAGTACTTC.

This rearrangement joins TRBV27 to TRBJ1-2; a possible D gene is TRBD1 (5 bases). This CDR3 has 14 residues. Deletions cut 5 bases from V and 4 bases from J, with 14 bases between. CDR1 and CDR2 from the germline V gene are MNHEY and SMNVEV (reference sequence). In nucleotides, the CDR3 is TGTGCCAGCAGTCTAGCAGGGAATAGCTATGGCTACACCTTC. Translating it yields CASSLAGNSYGYTF.

This clonotype was counted only a few times. CDR3 sequence: CASSFSGGQGEQFF. CDR3 in DNA: TGTGCCAGCAGCTTTTCGGGAGGGCAGGGTGAGCAGTTCTTC. The chain joins TRBV2 to TRBJ2-1; 8 bases are shared with TRBD2. In germline, CDR1 is SNHLY, CDR2 FYNNEI. The CDR3 sequence is 14 residues long. J lost 9 bases, V lost 6 bases, and 10 bases had no gene match.

The chain joins TRBV5-1 to TRBJ2-3, with D tentatively TRBD1 (5 bases). This CDR3 has 13 residues. From germline, CDR1 is SGHRS and CDR2 YFSETQ. V dropped 1 base and J dropped 6 bases, with 9 bases sitting between them. CDR3 loop: CASSLLPGDTQYF. The CDR3 region has the DNA TGCGCCAGCAGCTTGTTACCAGGGGATACGCAGTATTTT.

The rearrangement links TRBV7-9 to TRBJ2-1; 11 bases agree with TRBD2. Germline lookup yields CDR1 SEHNR and CDR2 FQNEAQ (reference sequence). This CDR3 is built from 13 residues. Trimming at V came to 11 bases and at J to 6 bases, leaving 6 bases not matched to a gene. CDR3 sequence reads: CAPRTSGFNEQFF. In DNA, the CDR3 is TGTGCCCCACGGACTAGCGGGTTCAATGAGCAGTTCTTC.

This chain uses TRBV5-1 with TRBJ2-5; TRBD2 aligns across 12 bases. Trimming took 0 bases from V and 11 from J; bases not matched to a gene: 11. Germline CDR1 reads SGHRS; CDR2 reads YFSETQ. The CDR3 extends over 16 amino acids. The CDR3 nucleotides read TGCGCCAGCAGCTTGGGACTAGCGGGAGTATCAAATGAGCAGTACTTC. It yields the protein CASSLGLAGVSNEQYF.

This chain links TRBV5-4 with TRBJ2-3; tentative D call: TRBD2 (6 bases). Looked up from germline, CDR1 is SGHNT and CDR2 is YYREEE (reference sequence). This CDR3 is 14 amino acids long. V lost 4 bases and J lost 6, with 15 bases in between. The CDR3 DNA reads as TGTGCCAGCAGCAACGGAGGGACCCGGGATACGCAGTATTTT. Residues: CASSNGGTRDTQYF.

This clonotype was recorded a few times. V usage is TRBV11-2 and J usage is TRBJ2-5; no reliable D call. The germline V and J ends were trimmed by 4 bases and 3 bases, with 12 bases remaining between them. The CDR3 consists of 14 residues. CDR1 SGHAT and CDR2 FQNNGV come from the germline V gene. Here the CDR3 DNA reads TGTGCCAGCAGCTCAGGAATACAGAAAGAGACCCAGTACTTC. Encoded protein: CASSSGIQKETQYF.

This clonotype turned up a few times. The chain employs TRBV25-1 and TRBJ1-4; D not certain. The V gene lost 2 bases and the J gene lost 4 bases, with 11 bases spanning the gap. The CDR3 has 15 residues. Germline lookup yields CDR1 MGHDK and CDR2 SYGVNS. The CDR3 nucleotides are TGTGCCAGCAGTGAAAGGACCGCTGGTAATGAAAAACTGTTTTTT. Amino acids: CASSERTAGNEKLFF.

The chain carries TRBV28 and TRBJ1-4; D unclear. Trimming pared 5 bases from V and 1 base from J, leaving 11 bases between. The V gene's germline CDR1 is MDHEN and CDR2 SYDVKM. The CDR3 is 15 amino acids. DNA for the CDR3: TGTGCCAGCAGTCCAACCGGGATAACTAATGAAAAACTGTTTTTT. It encodes CASSPTGITNEKLFF. The full variable domain, completed using reference TRBV28 and TRBJ1-4, is DVKVTQSSRYLVKRTGEKVFLECVQDMDHENMFWYRQDPGLGLRLIYFSYDVKMKEKGDIPEGYSVSREKKERFSLILESASTNQTSMYLCASSPTGITNEKLFFGSGTQLSVL.

This clonotype was picked up a small number of times. The V call is TRBV6-5, the J call TRBJ2-4, with D tentatively TRBD1 (5 bases). The DNA end favors TRBJ2-7, so the J call may be wrong. Germline V gene lookup returns CDR1 MNHEY and CDR2 SVGAGI. CDR3 length: 14 amino acids. The CDR3 protein is CASSYGPGPYEQYF. CDR3 bases: TGTGCCAGCAGTTACGGGCCAGGGCCCTACGAGCAGTACTTC.

This clonotype was observed at least ten times. The J gene is TRBJ2-1, the V gene TRBV3-1, with a tentative D call TRBD2 (6 bases). The length of the CDR3 is 14 residues. V was shortened by 4 bases and J by 4 bases, with 11 bases between the two germline ends. Germline V gene lookup returns CDR1 LGHDT and CDR2 YNNKEL (reference sequence). The CDR3 region is CASSPRGSYNEQFF. The CDR3 DNA reads TGTGCCAGCAGCCCCCGGGGGTCATACAATGAGCAGTTCTTC.